A single sample gave rise to the 8 T cell receptor beta chains below, sequenced in a study of T-cell memory formation after mild COVID-19. TCRdb reprocessed the 5' RACE reads with MiXCR, giving one entry per CDR3 protein. Counted here are 550,000 to 650,000 distinct CDR3 sequences, roughly a sixth occurring once; the ten biggest clones make up about 7.4%. What was sequenced was PBMCs or a T cell subset sorted from them (not recorded which). These receptors were collected from an adult woman who had mild COVID-19 (a few samples of this study predate the infection). Cell type and time point are not known.

This rearrangement joins TRBV19 to TRBJ2-7; 11 bases are shared with TRBD1. Trimming cost V 4 bases and J 7 bases; bases outside gene matches: 3. This CDR3 spans 13 amino acids. CDR1 LNHDA and CDR2 SQIVND come from the germline V gene (reference sequence). The CDR3 bases are TGTGCCAGTAGTACGGACAGGGGGCGGGAGCAGTACTTC. It translates to CASSTDRGREQYF.

This clonotype was detected a few times. Here the CDR3 DNA reads TGTGCCAGCAGCAACGGGGTCTCTGGAAACACCATATATTTT. Protein product: CASSNGVSGNTIYF. The gene calls are TRBV3-1 and TRBJ1-3; D is unresolved. CDR3 size: 14 residues. In germline, CDR1 is LGHDT, CDR2 YNNKEL (reference sequence). Trimming pared 5 bases from V and 0 bases from J, leaving 8 bases between.

This clonotype was picked up a small number of times. The chain employs TRBV5-1 and TRBJ2-7; tentative D call: TRBD2 (5 bases). The CDR3 extends over 13 amino acids. V was pared by 2 bases and J by 3 bases, with 9 bases between. The germline CDR1 and CDR2 sequences are SGHRS and YFSETQ. The CDR3 spells CASSFGEFYEQYF. CDR3 sequence (DNA): TGCGCCAGCAGCTTCGGGGAATTCTACGAGCAGTACTTC. The full variable domain, rest sourced from reference TRBV5-1 and TRBJ2-7, is KAGVTQTPRYLIKTRGQQVTLSCSPISGHRSVSWYQQTPGQGLQFLFEYFSETQRNKGNFPGRFSGRQFSNSRSEMNVSTLELGDSALYLCASSFGEFYEQYFGPGTRLTVT.

A few counts support this clonotype. The chain recombines TRBV3-1 with TRBJ2-3, with D possibly being TRBD2 (5 bases). This CDR3 is 13 amino acids long. Trimming took 0 bases from V and 9 from J, leaving 10 bases between them. Per germline, CDR1 LGHDT and CDR2 YNNKEL (reference sequence). Written as DNA, the CDR3 is TGTGCCAGCAGCCAAGACTCCCGGGGAACGCAGTATTTT. This translates into CASSQDSRGTQYF.

V gene TRBV7-9 combines with J gene TRBJ2-7; 9 bases are shared with TRBD2. The CDR3 runs to 17 residues. Unmatched junction bases numbered 13, after V lost 5 bases and J lost 2 bases. Germline CDR1 and CDR2: SEHNR and FQNEAQ (reference sequence). The CDR3 coding sequence is TGTGCCAGCAGCCTTAGCGGTCGCGGGAGGGCCGCCTACGAGCAGTACTTC. Translated, it gives CASSLSGRGRAAYEQYF.

This clonotype was seen only a few times. The CDR3 here is CASSKGGTSSGRAHTGELFF. The DNA of the CDR3 is TGTGCCAGCAGCAAAGGGGGGACTTCTAGCGGGAGGGCCCACACCGGGGAGCTGTTTTTT. The chain joins TRBV21-1 to TRBJ2-2; TRBD2 is the table's D call, not checked against the DNA. TRBV21-1 is reported as a pseudogene. The CDR3 sequence is 20 residues long.

This clonotype was found a few times. The chain employs TRBV24-1 and TRBJ2-2; TRBD1 matches 7 bases. Germline CDR1 reads KGHDR; CDR2 reads SFDVKD. Trimming cost V 3 bases and J 3 bases; bases outside gene matches: 18. The CDR3 loop spans 20 amino acids. DNA of the CDR3: TGTGCCACCAGTGATCCATCCGGGACAGCCTGGGTCGGGGACACCGGGGAGCTGTTTTTT. Residues: CATSDPSGTAWVGDTGELFF.

The DNA for the CDR3 is TGTGCCAGCAGTTTCTCGAGCTACAGGGGCGGTACTGAAGCTTTCTTT. This gives the protein CASSFSSYRGGTEAFF. V is TRBV12-3 or TRBV12-4 and J is TRBJ1-1; 7 bases fit TRBD1. Unmatched junction bases numbered 12, after V lost 3 bases and J lost 5 bases. The length of the CDR3 is 16 residues.